The T cell receptor beta chain under discussion was sequenced for a study of OX40 agonist ivuxolimab in advanced cancers. CDR1 is SGHAT, CDR2 FQDESV, per germline (reference sequence). This CDR3 has 12 residues. V was clipped by 4 bases and J by 8 bases; unmatched bases: 4. Profiled with immunoSEQ multiplex PCR; TCRdb holds only in-frame clones, not every one. The sample includes about 70,000 clones, 80% to 90% of them seen just once. The study, taken as a whole, reports: On average, CD8+ T cells had more expanded clones than CD4+.

As for this clone: Antigen: not known.

The sequences come from CD4+ or CD8+ T cells sorted from blood, collected in a trial of the OX40 agonist ivuxolimab. The chain carries TRBV11-1 and TRBJ1-2, with 7 bases lining up with TRBD1. The receptor comes from an adult with an advanced solid tumor such as melanoma, head and neck, liver or kidney cancer. The CDR3 loop is CASSSQGEGYTF. Here the CDR3 DNA reads TGTGCCAGCAGCTCTCAGGGGGAAGGCTACACCTTC.